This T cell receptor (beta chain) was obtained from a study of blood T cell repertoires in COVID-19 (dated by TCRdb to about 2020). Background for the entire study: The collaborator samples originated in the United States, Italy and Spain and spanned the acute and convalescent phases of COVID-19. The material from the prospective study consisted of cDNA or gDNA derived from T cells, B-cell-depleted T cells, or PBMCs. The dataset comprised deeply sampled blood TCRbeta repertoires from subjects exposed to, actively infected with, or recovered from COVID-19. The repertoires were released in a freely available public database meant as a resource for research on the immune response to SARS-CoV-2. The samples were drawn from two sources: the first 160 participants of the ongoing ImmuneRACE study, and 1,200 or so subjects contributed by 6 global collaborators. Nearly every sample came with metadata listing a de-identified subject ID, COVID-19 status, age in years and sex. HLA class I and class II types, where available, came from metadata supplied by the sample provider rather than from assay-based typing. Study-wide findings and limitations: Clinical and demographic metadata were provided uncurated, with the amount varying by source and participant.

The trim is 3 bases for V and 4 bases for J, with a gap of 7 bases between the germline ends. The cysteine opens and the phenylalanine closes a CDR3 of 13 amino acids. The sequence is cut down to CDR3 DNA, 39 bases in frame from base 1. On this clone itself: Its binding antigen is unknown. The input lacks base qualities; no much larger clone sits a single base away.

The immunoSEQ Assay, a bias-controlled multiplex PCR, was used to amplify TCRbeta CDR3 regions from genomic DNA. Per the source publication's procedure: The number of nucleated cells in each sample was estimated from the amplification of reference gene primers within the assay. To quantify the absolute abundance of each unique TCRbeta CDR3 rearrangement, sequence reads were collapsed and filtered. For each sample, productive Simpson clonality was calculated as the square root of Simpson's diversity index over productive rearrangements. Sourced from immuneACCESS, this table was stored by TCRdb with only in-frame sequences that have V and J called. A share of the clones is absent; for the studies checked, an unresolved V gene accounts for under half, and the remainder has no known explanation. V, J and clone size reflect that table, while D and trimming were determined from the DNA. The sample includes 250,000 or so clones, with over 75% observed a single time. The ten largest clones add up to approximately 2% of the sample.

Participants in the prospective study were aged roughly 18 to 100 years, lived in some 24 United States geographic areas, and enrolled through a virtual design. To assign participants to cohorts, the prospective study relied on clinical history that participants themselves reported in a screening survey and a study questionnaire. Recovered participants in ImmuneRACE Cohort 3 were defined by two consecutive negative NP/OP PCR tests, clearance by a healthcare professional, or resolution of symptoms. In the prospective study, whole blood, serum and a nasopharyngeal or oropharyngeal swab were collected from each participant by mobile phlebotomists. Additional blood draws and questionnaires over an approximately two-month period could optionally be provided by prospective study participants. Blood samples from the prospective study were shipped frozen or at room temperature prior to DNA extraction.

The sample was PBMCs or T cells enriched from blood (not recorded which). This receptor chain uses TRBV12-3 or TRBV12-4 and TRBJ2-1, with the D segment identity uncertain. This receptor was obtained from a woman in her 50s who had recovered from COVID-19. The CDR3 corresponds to CASSFLPYNEQFF. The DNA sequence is TGTGCCAGCAGTTTCCTTCCTTACAATGAGCAGTTCTTC.